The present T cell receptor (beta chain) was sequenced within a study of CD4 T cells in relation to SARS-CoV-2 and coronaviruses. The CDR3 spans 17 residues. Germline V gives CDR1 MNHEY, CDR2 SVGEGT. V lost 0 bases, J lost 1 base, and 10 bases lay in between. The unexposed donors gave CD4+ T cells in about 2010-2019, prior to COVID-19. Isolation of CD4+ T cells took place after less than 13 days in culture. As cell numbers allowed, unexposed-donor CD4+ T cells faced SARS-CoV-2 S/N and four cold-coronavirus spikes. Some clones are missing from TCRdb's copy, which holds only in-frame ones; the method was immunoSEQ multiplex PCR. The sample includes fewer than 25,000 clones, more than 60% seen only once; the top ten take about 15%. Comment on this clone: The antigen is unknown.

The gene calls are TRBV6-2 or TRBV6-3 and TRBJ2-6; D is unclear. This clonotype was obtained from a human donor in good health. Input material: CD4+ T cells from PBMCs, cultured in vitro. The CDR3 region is CASSYSTVYSGANVLTF. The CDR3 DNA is TGTGCCAGCAGTTACTCCACAGTTTATTCTGGGGCCAACGTCCTGACTTTC.